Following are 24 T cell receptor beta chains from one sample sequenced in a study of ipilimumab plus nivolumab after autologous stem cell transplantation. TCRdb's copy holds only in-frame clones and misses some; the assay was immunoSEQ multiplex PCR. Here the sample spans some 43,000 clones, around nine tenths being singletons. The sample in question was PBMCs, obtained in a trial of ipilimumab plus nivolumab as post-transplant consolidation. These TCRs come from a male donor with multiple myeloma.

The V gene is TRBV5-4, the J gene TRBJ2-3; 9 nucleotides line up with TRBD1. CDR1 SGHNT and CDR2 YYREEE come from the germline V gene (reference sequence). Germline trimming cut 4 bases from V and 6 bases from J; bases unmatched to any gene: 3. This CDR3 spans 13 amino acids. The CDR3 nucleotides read TGTGCCAGCAGCACAGACAGGGGGGATACGCAGTATTTT. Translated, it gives CASSTDRGDTQYF. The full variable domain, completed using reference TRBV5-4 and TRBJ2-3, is ETGVTQSPTHLIKTRGQQVTLRCSSQSGHNTVSWYQQALGQGPQFIFQYYREEENGRGNFPPRFSGLQFPNYSSELNVNALELDDSALYLCASSTDRGDTQYFGPGTRLTVL.

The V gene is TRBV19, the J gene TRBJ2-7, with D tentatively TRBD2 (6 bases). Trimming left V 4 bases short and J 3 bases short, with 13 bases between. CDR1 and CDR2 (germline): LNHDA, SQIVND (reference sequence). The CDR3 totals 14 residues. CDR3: CASSRDSSNYEQYF. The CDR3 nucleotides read TGTGCCAGTAGTAGGGACTCATCAAACTACGAGCAGTACTTC. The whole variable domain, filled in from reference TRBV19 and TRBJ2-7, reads DGGITQSPKYLFRKEGQNVTLSCEQNLNHDAMYWYRQDPGQGLRLIYYSQIVNDFQKGDIAEGYSVSREKKESFPLTVTSAQKNPTAFYLCASSRDSSNYEQYFGPGTRLTVT.

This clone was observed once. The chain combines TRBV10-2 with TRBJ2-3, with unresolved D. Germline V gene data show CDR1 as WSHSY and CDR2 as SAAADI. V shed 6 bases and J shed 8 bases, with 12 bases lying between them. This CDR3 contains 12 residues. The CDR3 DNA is TGCGCCAGCAGAGCCAACATGGGTACGCAGTATTTT. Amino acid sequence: CASRANMGTQYF.

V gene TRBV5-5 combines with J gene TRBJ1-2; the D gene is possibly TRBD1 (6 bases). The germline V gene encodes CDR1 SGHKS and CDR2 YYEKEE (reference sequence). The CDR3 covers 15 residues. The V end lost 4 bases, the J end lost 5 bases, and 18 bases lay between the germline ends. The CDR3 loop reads CASSIYLDRRYGYTF. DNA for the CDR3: TGTGCCAGCAGCATCTACCTCGACAGGAGGTATGGCTACACCTTC.

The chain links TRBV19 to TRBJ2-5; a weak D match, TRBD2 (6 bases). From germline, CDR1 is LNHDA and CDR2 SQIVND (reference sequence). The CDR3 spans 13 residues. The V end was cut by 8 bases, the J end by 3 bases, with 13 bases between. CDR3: CASGGPAEETQYF. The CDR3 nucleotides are TGTGCCAGTGGAGGGCCCGCGGAAGAGACCCAGTACTTC.

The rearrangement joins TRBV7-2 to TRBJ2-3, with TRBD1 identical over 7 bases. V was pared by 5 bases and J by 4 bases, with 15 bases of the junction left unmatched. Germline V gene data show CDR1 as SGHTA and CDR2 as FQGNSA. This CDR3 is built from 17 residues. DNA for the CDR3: TGTGCCAGCAGCCGCCCCGTGGGCAGGGGGTCGGCAGATACGCAGTATTTT. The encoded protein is CASSRPVGRGSADTQYF.

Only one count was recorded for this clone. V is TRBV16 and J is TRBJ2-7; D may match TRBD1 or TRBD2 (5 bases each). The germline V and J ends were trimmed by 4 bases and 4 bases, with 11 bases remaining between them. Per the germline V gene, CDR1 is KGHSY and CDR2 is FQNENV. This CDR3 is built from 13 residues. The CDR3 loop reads CASSPYGGYEQYF. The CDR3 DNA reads TGTGCCAGCAGCCCCTATGGGGGTTACGAGCAGTACTTC.

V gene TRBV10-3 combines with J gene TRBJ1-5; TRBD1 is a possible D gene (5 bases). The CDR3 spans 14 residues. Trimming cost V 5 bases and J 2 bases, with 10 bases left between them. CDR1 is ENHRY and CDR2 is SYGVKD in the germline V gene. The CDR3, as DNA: TGTGCCATCAGTCGGCAGGGAGGCAATCAGCCCCAGCATTTT. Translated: CAISRQGGNQPQHF.

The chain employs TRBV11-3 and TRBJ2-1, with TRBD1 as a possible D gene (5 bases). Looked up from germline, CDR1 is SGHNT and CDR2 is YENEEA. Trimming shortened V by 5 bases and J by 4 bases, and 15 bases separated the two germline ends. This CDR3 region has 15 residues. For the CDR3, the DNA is TGTGCCAGCAGCCAGCAGGCAAGGGGTTACAATGAGCAGTTCTTC. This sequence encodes CASSQQARGYNEQFF.

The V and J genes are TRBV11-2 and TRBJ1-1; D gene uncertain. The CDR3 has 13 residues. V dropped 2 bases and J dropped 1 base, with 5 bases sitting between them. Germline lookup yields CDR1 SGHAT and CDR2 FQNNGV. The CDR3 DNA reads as TGTGCCAGCAGCTTACATAGGAACACTGAAGCTTTCTTT. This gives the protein CASSLHRNTEAFF.

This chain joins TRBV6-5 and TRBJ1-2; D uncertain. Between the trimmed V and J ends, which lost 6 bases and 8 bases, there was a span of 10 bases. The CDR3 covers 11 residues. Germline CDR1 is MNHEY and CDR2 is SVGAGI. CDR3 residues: CASSPGWGYTF. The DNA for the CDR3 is TGTGCCAGCAGCCCCGGATGGGGCTACACCTTC.

This CDR3 reads CASSVEGGSFHETQYF. CDR3 DNA: TGTGCCAGCAGCGTAGAGGGGGGCTCGTTTCACGAGACCCAGTACTTC. The gene calls are TRBV9 and TRBJ2-5, with D tentatively TRBD1 or TRBD2 (6 bases each). Trimming removed 0 bases at V and 5 bases at J, with 17 bases between. The CDR3 runs to 16 residues. CDR1 SGDLS and CDR2 YYNGEE come from the germline V gene.

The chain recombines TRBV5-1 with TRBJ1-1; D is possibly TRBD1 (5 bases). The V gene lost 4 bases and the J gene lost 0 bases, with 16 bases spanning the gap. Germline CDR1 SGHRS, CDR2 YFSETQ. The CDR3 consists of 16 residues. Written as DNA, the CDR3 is TGCGCCAGCAGCCCGGGCCGGACGGGACTGAACACTGAAGCTTTCTTT. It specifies CASSPGRTGLNTEAFF.

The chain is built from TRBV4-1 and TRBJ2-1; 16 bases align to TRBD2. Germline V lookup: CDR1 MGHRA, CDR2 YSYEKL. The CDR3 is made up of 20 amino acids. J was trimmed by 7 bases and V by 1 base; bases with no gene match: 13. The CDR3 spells CASSQGPGLAGGQSWNEQFF. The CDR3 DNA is TGCGCCAGCAGCCAAGGACCGGGACTAGCGGGGGGGCAGAGTTGGAATGAGCAGTTCTTC.

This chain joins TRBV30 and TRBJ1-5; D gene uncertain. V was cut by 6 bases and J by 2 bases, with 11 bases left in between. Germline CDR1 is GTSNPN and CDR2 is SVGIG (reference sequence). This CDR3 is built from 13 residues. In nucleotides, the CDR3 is TGTGCCTGTTCGATCGGGGGCAATCAGCCCCAGCATTTT. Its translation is CACSIGGNQPQHF. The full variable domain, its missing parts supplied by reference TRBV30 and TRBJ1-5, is SQTIHQWPATLVQPVGSPLSLECTVEGTSNPNLYWYRQAAGRGLQLLFYSVGIGQISSEVPQNLSASRPQDRQFILSSKKLLLSDSGFYLCACSIGGNQPQHFGDGTRLSIL.

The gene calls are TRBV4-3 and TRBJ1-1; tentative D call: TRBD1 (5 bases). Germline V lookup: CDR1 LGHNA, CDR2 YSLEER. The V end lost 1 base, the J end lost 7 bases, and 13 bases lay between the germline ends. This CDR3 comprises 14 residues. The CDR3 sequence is CASSQVGRAIEAFF. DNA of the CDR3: TGCGCCAGCAGCCAAGTAGGCAGGGCCATTGAAGCTTTCTTT.

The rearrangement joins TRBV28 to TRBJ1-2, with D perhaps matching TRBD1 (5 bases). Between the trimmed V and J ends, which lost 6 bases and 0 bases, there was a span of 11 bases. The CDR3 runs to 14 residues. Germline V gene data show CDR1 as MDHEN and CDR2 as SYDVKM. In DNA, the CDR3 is TGTGCCAGCAGGGTACAGGACACTAACTATGGCTACACCTTC. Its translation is CASRVQDTNYGYTF.

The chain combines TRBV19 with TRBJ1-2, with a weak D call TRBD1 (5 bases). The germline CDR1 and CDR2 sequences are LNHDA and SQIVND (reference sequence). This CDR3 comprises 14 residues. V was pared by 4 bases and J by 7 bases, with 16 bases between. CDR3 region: CASSTGRDSGGYTF. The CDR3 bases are TGTGCCAGTAGTACAGGACGGGACTCTGGTGGCTACACCTTC.

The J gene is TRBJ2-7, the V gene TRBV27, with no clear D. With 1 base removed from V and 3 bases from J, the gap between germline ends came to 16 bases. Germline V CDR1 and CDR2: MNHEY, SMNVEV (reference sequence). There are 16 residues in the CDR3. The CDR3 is CASSLLWQENNYEQYF. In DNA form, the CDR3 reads TGTGCCAGCAGTTTATTGTGGCAGGAGAACAACTACGAGCAGTACTTC.

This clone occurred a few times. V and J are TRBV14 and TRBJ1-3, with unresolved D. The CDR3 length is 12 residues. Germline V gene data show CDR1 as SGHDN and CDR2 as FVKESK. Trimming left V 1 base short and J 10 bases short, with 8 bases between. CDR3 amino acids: CASSQVGGTIYF. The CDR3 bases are TGTGCCAGCAGCCAAGTCGGAGGGACCATATATTTT.

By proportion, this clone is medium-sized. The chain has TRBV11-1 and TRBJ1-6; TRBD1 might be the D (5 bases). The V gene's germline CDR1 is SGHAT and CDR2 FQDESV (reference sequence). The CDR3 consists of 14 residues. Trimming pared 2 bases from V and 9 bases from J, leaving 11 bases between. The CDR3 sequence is CASSLPGLASPLHF. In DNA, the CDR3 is TGTGCCAGCAGCTTACCGGGACTTGCTTCACCCCTCCACTTT.

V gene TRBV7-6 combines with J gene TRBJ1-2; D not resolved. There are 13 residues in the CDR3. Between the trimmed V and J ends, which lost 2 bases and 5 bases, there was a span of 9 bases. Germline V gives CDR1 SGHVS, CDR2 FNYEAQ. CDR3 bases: TGTGCCAGCAGCTTATGGGCAGAGTATGGCTACACCTTC. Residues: CASSLWAEYGYTF. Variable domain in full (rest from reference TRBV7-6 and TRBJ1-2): GAGVSQSPRYKVTKRGQDVALRCDPISGHVSLYWYRQALGQGPEFLTYFNYEAQQDKSGLPNDRFSAERPEGSISTLTIQRTEQRDSAMYRCASSLWAEYGYTFGSGTRLTVV.

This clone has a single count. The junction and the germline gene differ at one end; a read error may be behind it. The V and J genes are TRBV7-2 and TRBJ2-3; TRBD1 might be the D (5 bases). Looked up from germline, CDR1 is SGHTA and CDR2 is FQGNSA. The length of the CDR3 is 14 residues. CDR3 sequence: CASSLAFQTGTQYF. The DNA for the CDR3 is TGTGCCAGCAGCTTAGCGTTCCAAACAGGTACGCAGTATTTT.

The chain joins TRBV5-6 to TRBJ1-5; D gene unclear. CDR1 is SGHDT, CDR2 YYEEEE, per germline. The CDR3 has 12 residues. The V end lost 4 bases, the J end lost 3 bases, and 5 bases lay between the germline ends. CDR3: CASSRNNQPQHF. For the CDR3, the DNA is TGTGCCAGCAGCCGCAACAATCAGCCCCAGCATTTT.